The 10 T cell receptor beta chains in this list originate from one sample, sequenced in a study of T cells after yellow fever vaccination. TCRdb used MiXCR to reprocess the 5' RACE reads, holding one entry per CDR3 protein. The sample records 300,000 or so distinct CDR3 sequences, approximately 8% being singletons. The specimen was PBMCs, collected 35 to 50 days after the first yellow fever vaccination. Source of these receptors: a man younger than 35 who received the YFV17D yellow fever vaccine.

The chain links TRBV7-2 to TRBJ1-5, with a weak D call TRBD1 (6 bases). The CDR3 contains 15 residues. V lost 5 bases and J lost 1, with 12 bases in between. Germline CDR1 is SGHTA and CDR2 is FQGNSA. The chain's CDR3 is CASSLGGRSNQPQHF. CDR3 DNA: TGTGCCAGCAGCCTCGGGGGGCGAAGCAATCAGCCCCAGCATTTT.

This clonotype was found a few times. The V call is TRBV12-3 or TRBV12-4, the J call TRBJ1-1, with D unclear. V was trimmed by 6 bases and J by 1 base, leaving 6 bases between them. The CDR3 consists of 12 residues. This CDR3 reads CASSNGNTEAFF. In DNA form, the CDR3 reads TGTGCCAGCAGCAACGGGAACACTGAAGCTTTCTTT.

This clonotype has a handful of counts. CDR3 sequence: CASSSRYRGSNQPQHF. CDR3 nucleotide sequence: TGTGCCAGCAGTTCGCGATACAGGGGTAGCAATCAGCCCCAGCATTTT. The rearrangement uses TRBV6-5 and TRBJ1-5, with 7 bases fitting TRBD1. CDR3 length equals 16 residues. Germline V gene sequence: CDR1 MNHEY, CDR2 SVGAGI. The V segment lost 4 bases and the J segment 0 bases; nucleotides outside the gene matches: 6.

The rearrangement links TRBV4-3 to TRBJ1-5; the D gene is possibly TRBD1 (5 bases). The V gene's germline CDR1 is LGHNA and CDR2 YSLEER. Trimming removed 1 base from V and 5 bases from J, with 15 bases in between. The CDR3 runs 16 residues. The CDR3 DNA reads as TGCGCCAGCAGCCAAGTACGGGGACTTGTCGATCAGCCCCAGCATTTT. Translating it yields CASSQVRGLVDQPQHF.

This clonotype was recorded a few times. The genes are TRBV27 and TRBJ1-6; 7 bases fit TRBD1. V trimming: 3 bases; J trimming: 9 bases; junction bases outside the gene matches: 5. This CDR3 contains 14 residues. From germline, CDR1 is MNHEY and CDR2 SMNVEV (reference sequence). As DNA, the CDR3 is TGTGCCAGCAGTTTTTACAGGGGTAGTTCACCCCTCCACTTT. This translates into CASSFYRGSSPLHF.

This clonotype was counted ten times or more. The genes are TRBV27 and TRBJ2-1, with a possible D match to TRBD1 (6 bases). The ends were cut back, 11 bases at V and 7 bases at J, with 21 bases in the middle. Germline CDR1 is MNHEY and CDR2 is SMNVEV (reference sequence). This CDR3 is built from 14 residues. This CDR3 is CASMGASLSNEQFF. DNA of the CDR3: TGTGCCTCCATGGGGGCTAGCCTTTCGAATGAGCAGTTCTTC.

This clonotype has just a few counts. This chain links TRBV20-1 with TRBJ2-3, with 8 nucleotides matching TRBD2. CDR1 DFQATT and CDR2 SNEGSKA come from the germline V gene (reference sequence). The CDR3 has 15 residues. After removal of 3 bases from V and 4 bases from J, the junction contained 9 bases not matched to a gene. CDR3 DNA: TGCAGTGCTAGTGTCCGTCGGGGGGGGCCAGATACGCAGTATTTT. This codes for CSASVRRGGPDTQYF.

This clonotype was seen repeatedly, ten times or more. The chain recombines TRBV20-1 with TRBJ2-5; possible D gene TRBD2, 6 bases. CDR3 length equals 14 residues. Trimming shortened V by 0 bases and J by 7 bases, and 15 bases separated the two germline ends. CDR1 and CDR2 from the germline V gene are DFQATT and SNEGSKA (reference sequence). The CDR3 here is CSARDDGGFGTQYF. The CDR3 DNA follows: TGCAGTGCTAGAGATGATGGGGGGTTCGGGACCCAGTACTTC.

This chain joins TRBV11-2 and TRBJ2-5, with TRBD1 matching over 12 bases. CDR1 is SGHAT and CDR2 is FQNNGV in the germline V gene. The CDR3 sequence is 15 residues long. After removal of 4 bases from V and 6 bases from J, the junction contained 6 bases not matched to a gene. The CDR3 protein is CASSSGTGGLKTQYF. For the CDR3, the DNA is TGTGCCAGCAGCTCCGGGACAGGGGGCCTGAAGACCCAGTACTTC.

The J gene is TRBJ2-7, the V gene TRBV28; 7 positions match TRBD1. This CDR3 is 14 amino acids long. Germline CDR1 reads MDHEN; CDR2 reads SYDVKM. With 3 bases clipped from V and 5 bases from J, the junction kept 7 bases outside the gene matches. Here the CDR3 DNA reads TGTGCCAGCAGTTTGCAGGGGGTTATGGACGAGCAGTACGTC. It is translated as CASSLQGVMDEQYV.